The entry below describes one T cell receptor beta chain. This record belongs to a study of technical replicates of blood from a handful of donors. Germline V gives CDR1 SGHAT, CDR2 FQNNGV. There are 18 residues in the CDR3. V was pared by 5 bases and J by 2 bases, with 24 bases between. The data were produced by immunoSEQ multiplex PCR, yet TCRdb's version contains in-frame clones alone and is incomplete. There are about 14,000 clones in the sample; roughly 80% occur only once, and 12% lies in the top ten. The chain carries TRBV11-2 and TRBJ2-5; tentative D call: TRBD2 (7 bases). This clonotype originated in a human donor in good health. The sequenced sample was PBMCs. The DNA for the CDR3 is TGTGCCAGCAGCCGAGGGGGGGAATACGTTACGATGCAAGAGACCCAGTACTTC. Its protein product is CASSRGGEYVTMQETQYF.